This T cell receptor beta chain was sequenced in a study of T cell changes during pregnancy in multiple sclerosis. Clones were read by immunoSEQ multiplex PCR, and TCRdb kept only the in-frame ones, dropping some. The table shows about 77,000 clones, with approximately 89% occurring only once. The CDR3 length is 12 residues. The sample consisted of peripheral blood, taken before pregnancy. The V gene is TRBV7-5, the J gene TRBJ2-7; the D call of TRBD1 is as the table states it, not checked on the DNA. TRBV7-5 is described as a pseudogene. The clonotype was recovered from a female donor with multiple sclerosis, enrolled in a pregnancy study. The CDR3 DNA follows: TGTGCCAGAATACAGACAGTTTACGAGCAGTACTTC. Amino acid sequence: CARIQTVYEQYF.